This is a list of T cell receptor beta chains from one sample in a study of T-cell reconstitution after alpha-beta-depleted transplantation in children. TCRdb fed the PCR reads into MiXCR, producing one record per CDR3 protein. The data show about 340,000 distinct CDR3 sequences, approximately 10% seen once. Sample: PBMCs from the stem cell graft donor, taken from the stem cell graft. These receptors were obtained from a human donor who donated a stem cell graft to a child with acute lymphoblastic leukemia. The CDR3 runs from the conserved cysteine through the conserved F or W. Fields, in order: D gene, V gene, J gene, clone size, CDR3 protein, CDR3 DNA. D genes are given only for firm matches. Clone size is given for some rows only: seen once, a few or many times, or a class if the clone is expanded.

>-|TRBV6-5|TRBJ1-1|few
CASSYSWSERGGMNTEAFF
TGTGCCAGCAGTTACTCGTGGTCCGAGCGTGGAGGGATGAACACTGAAGCTTTCTTT
>-|TRBV7-8|TRBJ2-1|few
CASSLAEGRSFYNEQFF
TGTGCCAGCAGCTTAGCCGAGGGACGGAGTTTTTACAATGAGCAGTTCTTC
>TRBD1|TRBV5-1|TRBJ2-7|many
CASSAGQVVYEQYF
TGCGCCAGCAGCGCGGGACAGGTTGTCTACGAGCAGTACTTC
>-|TRBV2|TRBJ1-2|few
CASMPASRNYGYTF
TGTGCCAGCATGCCGGCTTCCCGCAACTATGGCTACACCTTC
>-|TRBV20-1|TRBJ2-3|many
CSARWLDTQYF
TGCAGTGCTAGATGGTTAGATACGCAGTATTTT
>TRBD1|TRBV7-2|TRBJ2-7|-
CASSSHRGYEQYF
TGTGCCAGCAGCTCTCACAGGGGCTACGAGCAGTACTTC
>-|TRBV13|TRBJ2-4|many
CASSLWTENIQYF
TGTGCCAGCAGCTTATGGACAGAAAACATTCAGTACTTC
>TRBD1|TRBV28|TRBJ1-6|many
CASRPRTGGSYNSPLHF
TGTGCCAGCAGACCTAGGACAGGGGGCTCCTATAATTCACCCCTCCACTTT
>TRBD1|TRBV9|TRBJ2-7|few
CASSEGQGTYEQYF
TGTGCCAGCAGCGAGGGACAGGGAACCTACGAGCAGTACTTC
>TRBD2|TRBV11-2|TRBJ2-3|-
CASSPERGRLAGFIDTQYF
TGTGCCAGCAGCCCAGAAAGGGGTAGACTAGCGGGATTCATAGATACGCAGTATTTT
>-|TRBV20-1|TRBJ2-1|-
CSASLFDEQFF
TGCAGTGCTAGCCTCTTCGATGAGCAGTTCTTC